This is a list of T cell receptor beta chains from one sample in a study of cytomegalovirus exposure and HLA in healthy donors. Clones were sequenced by immunoSEQ multiplex PCR, and TCRdb holds only the in-frame ones, with some missing. This sample has tens of thousands of clones, with more than 60% found just once. Material: PBMCs. The receptors come from a man aged 25 to 40 in good health and CMV-seronegative. Both conserved end residues are part of each CDR3. A D gene is named only where the DNA matches it firmly. For some rows the clone size is stated as once, few or many, or as a class when expanded; others skip it.

v_call: TRBV28
clone_size: NA
j_call: TRBJ2-7
d_call: TRBD1
cdr3_aa: CASSTPGTGSYEQYF
cdr3_nt: TGTGCCAGCAGTACGCCGGGGACAGGCTCCTACGAGCAGTACTTC

v_call: TRBV6-5
clone_size: once
j_call: TRBJ2-7
d_call: NA
cdr3_aa: CASSYPGQSYEQYF
cdr3_nt: TGTGCCAGCAGTTACCCCGGACAATCCTACGAGCAGTACTTC

v_call: TRBV2
clone_size: few
j_call: TRBJ2-7
d_call: TRBD1
cdr3_aa: CASRSPPGTGQFPSYEQYF
cdr3_nt: TGTGCCAGCCGCTCGCCCCCGGGGACAGGTCAGTTTCCCTCCTACGAGCAGTACTTC

v_call: TRBV19
clone_size: few
j_call: TRBJ2-7
d_call: NA
cdr3_aa: CASAEGGVSYEQYF
cdr3_nt: TGTGCCAGTGCTGAGGGGGGGGTCTCCTACGAGCAGTACTTC

v_call: TRBV9
clone_size: NA
j_call: TRBJ1-2
d_call: NA
cdr3_aa: CASSHSPRGGVYTF
cdr3_nt: TGTGCCAGCAGCCACAGCCCGCGGGGGGGTGTCTACACCTTC

v_call: TRBV7-6
clone_size: NA
j_call: TRBJ2-3
d_call: NA
cdr3_aa: CASSDGLARDTQYF
cdr3_nt: TGTGCCAGCAGTGACGGACTGGCTCGGGATACGCAGTATTTT

v_call: TRBV7-9
clone_size: NA
j_call: TRBJ2-7
d_call: NA
cdr3_aa: CASSLVTTTHEQYF
cdr3_nt: TGTGCCAGCAGCTTAGTGACTACAACCCACGAGCAGTACTTC

v_call: TRBV18
clone_size: NA
j_call: TRBJ2-1
d_call: NA
cdr3_aa: CASSPRPIGSNNEQFF
cdr3_nt: TGTGCCAGCTCTCCCCGCCCTATCGGGAGCAACAATGAGCAGTTCTTC

v_call: TRBV6-4
clone_size: NA
j_call: TRBJ1-1
d_call: NA
cdr3_aa: CASSADGGNTEAFF
cdr3_nt: TGTGCCAGCAGCGCAGATGGGGGCAACACTGAAGCTTTCTTT

v_call: TRBV6-5
clone_size: few
j_call: TRBJ1-2
d_call: NA
cdr3_aa: CASSYRDTYYGYTF
cdr3_nt: TGTGCCAGCAGTTACAGGGACACCTACTATGGCTACACCTTC

v_call: TRBV5-1
clone_size: NA
j_call: TRBJ1-6
d_call: TRBD1
cdr3_aa: CASSSKRDREYNSPLHF
cdr3_nt: TGCGCCAGCAGCTCGAAAAGAGACAGGGAGTATAATTCACCCCTCCACTTT

v_call: TRBV11-2
clone_size: NA
j_call: TRBJ1-2
d_call: NA
cdr3_aa: CASSLDSYGYTF
cdr3_nt: TGTGCCAGCAGCTTAGACAGCTATGGCTACACCTTC

v_call: TRBV28
clone_size: once
j_call: TRBJ1-4
d_call: TRBD1
cdr3_aa: CASSLRDRGLKLFF
cdr3_nt: TGTGCCAGCAGCCTTAGGGACAGGGGGCTAAAACTGTTTTTT

v_call: TRBV7-9
clone_size: NA
j_call: TRBJ2-2
d_call: TRBD2
cdr3_aa: CASSLLAGGSGELFF
cdr3_nt: TGTGCCAGCAGCTTGCTAGCGGGAGGGAGCGGGGAGCTGTTTTTT

v_call: TRBV2
clone_size: NA
j_call: TRBJ1-2
d_call: NA
cdr3_aa: CASHTQGLSNYGYTF
cdr3_nt: TGTGCCAGCCACACACAGGGCCTCTCGAACTATGGCTACACCTTC

v_call: TRBV11-1
clone_size: few
j_call: TRBJ2-7
d_call: NA
cdr3_aa: CASSLVDSSYEQYF
cdr3_nt: TGTGCCAGCAGCTTAGTTGACAGCTCCTACGAGCAGTACTTC

v_call: TRBV7-9
clone_size: few
j_call: TRBJ1-2
d_call: NA
cdr3_aa: CSSSSRATSYGYTF
cdr3_nt: TGTTCCAGCAGCTCGCGGGCTACGAGCTATGGCTACACCTTC

v_call: TRBV15
clone_size: NA
j_call: TRBJ1-3
d_call: NA
cdr3_aa: CATSGRTAGNTIYF
cdr3_nt: TGTGCCACCAGCGGCCGGACAGCTGGAAACACCATATATTTT

v_call: TRBV7-7
clone_size: NA
j_call: TRBJ2-5
d_call: NA
cdr3_aa: CASSALGGQETQYF
cdr3_nt: TGTGCTAGCAGCGCCCTAGGGGGTCAAGAGACCCAGTACTTC

v_call: TRBV28
clone_size: NA
j_call: TRBJ2-3
d_call: TRBD2
cdr3_aa: CASSLFGTSGFTDTQYF
cdr3_nt: TGTGCCAGCAGTTTATTCGGGACTAGCGGGTTCACAGATACGCAGTATTTT

v_call: TRBV6-6
clone_size: NA
j_call: TRBJ2-5
d_call: TRBD2
cdr3_aa: CASSYVAGGRETQYF
cdr3_nt: TGTGCCAGCAGTTACGTTGCGGGGGGCCGGGAGACCCAGTACTTC

v_call: TRBV11-2
clone_size: few
j_call: TRBJ1-6
d_call: NA
cdr3_aa: CASSFREGGSSPLHF
cdr3_nt: TGTGCCAGCAGCTTCAGGGAGGGGGGGAGTTCACCCCTCCACTTT

v_call: TRBV19
clone_size: NA
j_call: TRBJ1-4
d_call: TRBD1
cdr3_aa: CASSATGGTNEKLFF
cdr3_nt: TGTGCCAGTAGTGCCACAGGGGGAACTAATGAAAAACTGTTTTTT

v_call: TRBV11-2
clone_size: NA
j_call: TRBJ1-2
d_call: NA
cdr3_aa: CASSRTGGGYTF
cdr3_nt: TGTGCCAGCAGCAGGACTGGAGGTGGCTACACCTTC

v_call: TRBV28
clone_size: NA
j_call: TRBJ1-1
d_call: TRBD1
cdr3_aa: CASSLIAGGYTEAFF
cdr3_nt: TGTGCCAGCAGTTTAATAGCAGGGGGCTACACTGAAGCTTTCTTT

v_call: TRBV28
clone_size: NA
j_call: TRBJ1-3
d_call: NA
cdr3_aa: CASSSTMLSGNTIYF
cdr3_nt: TGTGCCAGCAGTTCCACAATGCTCTCTGGAAACACCATATATTTT

v_call: TRBV6-1
clone_size: NA
j_call: TRBJ2-1
d_call: TRBD1
cdr3_aa: CASRRQGYNEQFF
cdr3_nt: TGTGCCAGCCGCAGACAGGGCTACAATGAGCAGTTCTTC

v_call: TRBV14
clone_size: NA
j_call: TRBJ2-5
d_call: TRBD2
cdr3_aa: CASSHPRGGVETQYF
cdr3_nt: TGTGCCAGCAGCCACCCCCGGGGGGGGGTAGAGACCCAGTACTTC

v_call: TRBV9
clone_size: NA
j_call: TRBJ2-5
d_call: TRBD2
cdr3_aa: CASSVGTSGGAGETQYF
cdr3_nt: TGTGCCAGCAGCGTAGGAACTAGCGGGGGGGCTGGGGAGACCCAGTACTTC

v_call: TRBV4-2
clone_size: few
j_call: TRBJ2-5
d_call: TRBD2
cdr3_aa: CASSQGNTLAGGVETQYF
cdr3_nt: TGTGCCAGCAGCCAAGGCAACACTCTAGCGGGTGGGGTGGAGACCCAGTACTTC

v_call: TRBV7-9
clone_size: few
j_call: TRBJ1-4
d_call: TRBD1
cdr3_aa: CASSPGQTNEKLFF
cdr3_nt: TGTGCCAGCAGCCCGGGACAGACTAATGAAAAACTGTTTTTT

v_call: TRBV5-8
clone_size: few
j_call: TRBJ1-5
d_call: NA
cdr3_aa: CASSFRALLNQPQHF
cdr3_nt: TGTGCCAGCAGCTTCCGAGCACTGCTTAATCAGCCCCAGCATTTT

v_call: TRBV11-2
clone_size: NA
j_call: TRBJ2-4
d_call: NA
cdr3_aa: CASSLGPTSLGDIQYF
cdr3_nt: TGTGCCAGCAGCTTAGGTCCGACTAGTTTGGGTGACATTCAGTACTTC

v_call: TRBV7-8
clone_size: NA
j_call: TRBJ2-5
d_call: TRBD1
cdr3_aa: CASSSSGTGQETQYF
cdr3_nt: TGTGCCAGCAGCTCGAGTGGGACAGGGCAAGAGACCCAGTACTTC

v_call: TRBV27
clone_size: NA
j_call: TRBJ2-1
d_call: TRBD2
cdr3_aa: CASSLVAGGFRNEQFF
cdr3_nt: TGTGCCAGCAGTTTAGTAGCGGGAGGATTCCGCAATGAGCAGTTCTTC

v_call: TRBV2
clone_size: NA
j_call: TRBJ1-3
d_call: NA
cdr3_aa: CATQLFSGESGNTIYF
cdr3_nt: TGTGCCACCCAGCTGTTCTCGGGGGAGTCTGGAAACACCATATATTTT

v_call: TRBV7-3
clone_size: NA
j_call: TRBJ2-2
d_call: NA
cdr3_aa: CASSAQGGLNTGELFF
cdr3_nt: TGTGCCAGCAGCGCCCAGGGAGGCTTGAACACCGGGGAGCTGTTTTTT

v_call: TRBV5-1
clone_size: few
j_call: TRBJ2-1
d_call: NA
cdr3_aa: CASSFRAGLPVDEQFF
cdr3_nt: TGCGCCAGCAGCTTTCGGGCGGGACTGCCTGTGGATGAGCAGTTCTTC

v_call: TRBV7-2
clone_size: NA
j_call: TRBJ2-3
d_call: TRBD1
cdr3_aa: CASSIDRGHTDTQYF
cdr3_nt: TGTGCTAGCAGCATCGACAGGGGGCACACGGATACGCAGTATTTT

v_call: TRBV7-3
clone_size: NA
j_call: TRBJ1-2
d_call: NA
cdr3_aa: CASSSARQAPSGYTF
cdr3_nt: TGTGCCAGCAGCTCCGCCCGACAGGCCCCTAGTGGCTACACCTTC

v_call: TRBV6-5
clone_size: few
j_call: TRBJ1-3
d_call: TRBD1
cdr3_aa: CASSTGEEGGNTIYF
cdr3_nt: TGTGCCAGCAGTACAGGGGAAGAGGGTGGAAACACCATATATTTT

v_call: TRBV18
clone_size: NA
j_call: TRBJ1-1
d_call: NA
cdr3_aa: CASSPIETANTEAFF
cdr3_nt: TGTGCCAGCTCACCAATCGAGACAGCTAACACTGAAGCTTTCTTT

v_call: TRBV5-1
clone_size: NA
j_call: TRBJ2-3
d_call: TRBD2
cdr3_aa: CASSSSSGAGDTQYF
cdr3_nt: TGCGCCAGCAGCTCCTCTAGCGGGGCGGGAGATACGCAGTATTTT

v_call: TRBV4-1
clone_size: NA
j_call: TRBJ1-1
d_call: TRBD1
cdr3_aa: CASSHLTGGEGNTEAFF
cdr3_nt: TGCGCCAGCAGCCACCTGACAGGGGGAGAGGGAAACACTGAAGCTTTCTTT

v_call: TRBV11-3
clone_size: NA
j_call: TRBJ2-1
d_call: NA
cdr3_aa: CASSRAGQNSYNEQFF
cdr3_nt: TGTGCCAGCAGTCGGGCAGGGCAAAACTCCTACAATGAGCAGTTCTTC

v_call: TRBV10-2
clone_size: NA
j_call: TRBJ2-7
d_call: NA
cdr3_aa: CASSESYEQYF
cdr3_nt: TGCGCCAGCAGTGAATCCTACGAGCAGTACTTC

v_call: TRBV7-3
clone_size: NA
j_call: TRBJ2-5
d_call: TRBD1
cdr3_aa: CASSSRQGGSGGERETQYF
cdr3_nt: TGTGCCAGCAGCTCAAGACAGGGGGGGAGTGGGGGAGAGAGAGAGACCCAGTACTTC

v_call: TRBV12-5
clone_size: NA
j_call: TRBJ2-3
d_call: NA
cdr3_aa: CASGENRGRGRNHRDTQYF
cdr3_nt: TGTGCTAGTGGGGAAAACAGGGGCCGGGGGCGGAACCACCGGGATACGCAGTATTTT

v_call: TRBV5-1
clone_size: NA
j_call: TRBJ2-2
d_call: NA
cdr3_aa: CASSFDIRKGGELFF
cdr3_nt: TGCGCCAGCAGCTTCGACATTCGGAAAGGCGGGGAGCTGTTTTTT

v_call: TRBV5-1
clone_size: NA
j_call: TRBJ2-7
d_call: TRBD1
cdr3_aa: CASSLVVGQTYEQYF
cdr3_nt: TGCGCCAGCAGCTTGGTAGTGGGACAGACCTACGAGCAGTACTTC

v_call: TRBV6-5
clone_size: NA
j_call: TRBJ2-7
d_call: NA
cdr3_aa: CASRRQASYEQYF
cdr3_nt: TGTGCCAGCAGAAGACAGGCCTCCTACGAGCAGTACTTC

v_call: TRBV9
clone_size: once
j_call: TRBJ2-3
d_call: TRBD2
cdr3_aa: CASSPQRLAGHADTQYF
cdr3_nt: TGTGCCAGCAGCCCACAAAGACTAGCGGGACACGCAGATACGCAGTATTTT

v_call: TRBV19
clone_size: NA
j_call: TRBJ1-1
d_call: NA
cdr3_aa: CASSNAGLNTEAFF
cdr3_nt: TGTGCCAGTAGTAATGCCGGGTTAAACACTGAAGCTTTCTTT

v_call: TRBV6-1
clone_size: few
j_call: TRBJ1-1
d_call: NA
cdr3_aa: CASSEVFRSNTEAFF
cdr3_nt: TGTGCCAGCAGTGAAGTATTCAGGTCGAACACTGAAGCTTTCTTT

v_call: TRBV27
clone_size: NA
j_call: TRBJ2-7
d_call: NA
cdr3_aa: CASSLSPGSRYEQYF
cdr3_nt: TGTGCCAGCAGTCTTTCCCCAGGGTCGCGGTACGAGCAGTACTTC